The 31 T cell receptor beta chains listed next were all sequenced from one sample in a study of control samples from healthy donors and cancer patients. Generated by immunoSEQ multiplex PCR, the TCRdb table keeps only in-frame clones and is missing some. The sample shows around 130,000 clones, about 95% of them seen only once. Sequencing used blood. These receptors all stem from a man aged 30 to 45 in good health.

The J gene is TRBJ1-5, the V gene TRBV10-2; D uncertain. Trimming removed 4 bases from V and 5 bases from J, with 12 bases in between. Germline V gene sequence: CDR1 WSHSY, CDR2 SAAADI. The CDR3 runs 14 residues. The DNA for the CDR3 is TGCGCCAGCAGTGCGGCGCAGTATTATCAGCCCCAGCATTTT. This gives the protein CASSAAQYYQPQHF.

This sequence joins TRBV27 and TRBJ1-1; D is undetermined. V gave up 3 bases and J gave up 0 bases, with 5 bases separating them. The CDR3 extends over 13 amino acids. From germline, CDR1 is MNHEY and CDR2 SMNVEV (reference sequence). Here the CDR3 reads CASSFRVNTEAFF. The CDR3 DNA reads TGTGCCAGCAGTTTCCGGGTGAACACTGAAGCTTTCTTT.

This rearrangement joins TRBV3-1 (or the pseudogene TRBV3-2) to TRBJ1-1; unclear D gene. The CDR3 length is 12 residues. V dropped 3 bases and J dropped 9 bases, with 11 bases sitting between them. Germline assignment: CDR1 LGHDT and CDR2 YNNKEL (reference sequence). The CDR3 DNA sequence: TGTGCCAGCAGCCAGTGGCGCAGGCAAGCTTTCTTT. Protein product: CASSQWRRQAFF.

The chain uses TRBV11-2 and TRBJ1-1, with D possibly being TRBD1 (5 bases). The V gene lost 5 bases and the J gene lost 4 bases, with 11 bases spanning the gap. This CDR3 contains 13 residues. Germline-derived CDR1 and CDR2 are SGHAT and FQNNGV. The CDR3 region is CASSPAGGTEAFF. The CDR3 DNA sequence: TGTGCCAGCAGCCCGGCGGGGGGCACTGAAGCTTTCTTT.

J is TRBJ1-5 and V is TRBV28, with D perhaps matching TRBD1 (5 bases). The CDR3 runs 15 residues. Germline CDR1 reads MDHEN; CDR2 reads SYDVKM. Trimming removed 2 bases from V and 11 bases from J, with 19 bases in between. In DNA form, the CDR3 reads TGTGCCAGCAGTTTACTCCGGGACCGTAAACAGTCCCAGCATTTT. Its translation: CASSLLRDRKQSQHF.

The chain links TRBV13 to TRBJ1-2; D not resolved. Trimming left V 5 bases short and J 0 bases short, with 7 bases between. The CDR3 totals 13 residues. Per germline, CDR1 PRHDT and CDR2 FYEKMQ (reference sequence). The CDR3 spells CASSARTNYGYTF. In DNA, the CDR3 is TGTGCCAGCAGCGCCAGAACTAACTATGGCTACACCTTC. The entire variable domain, with the rest obtained from reference TRBV13 and TRBJ1-2, is as follows: AAGVIQSPRHLIKEKRETATLKCYPIPRHDTVYWYQQGPGQDPQFLISFYEKMQSDKGSIPDRFSAQQFSDYHSELNMSSLELGDSALYFCASSARTNYGYTFGSGTRLTVV.

This chain uses TRBV7-9 with TRBJ2-5; perhaps TRBD2 as D (5 bases). Germline CDR1 SEHNR, CDR2 FQNEAQ (reference sequence). The CDR3 loop spans 17 amino acids. V dropped 5 bases and J dropped 5 bases, with 24 bases sitting between them. CDR3 residues: CASSPRPGSRDWETQYF. Here the CDR3 DNA reads TGTGCCAGCAGCCCGCGACCGGGATCGAGAGACTGGGAGACCCAGTACTTC.

The chain recombines TRBV9 with TRBJ1-4; TRBD1 is a possible D gene (5 bases). The germline V gene encodes CDR1 SGDLS and CDR2 YYNGEE. This CDR3 is 14 amino acids long. Trimming left V 7 bases short and J 3 bases short, with 13 bases between. DNA of the CDR3: TGTGCCAGCGGACAAGACGGACCTAATGAAAAACTGTTTTTT. Translated: CASGQDGPNEKLFF.

The rearrangement joins TRBV11-2 to TRBJ2-1, with 7 bases aligning to TRBD2. This CDR3 has 15 residues. Trimming took 2 bases from V and 6 from J; bases not matched to a gene: 7. The V gene's germline CDR1 is SGHAT and CDR2 FQNNGV. The CDR3 sequence: CASSLPSGDLNEQFF. The CDR3 coding sequence is TGTGCCAGCAGCTTACCGAGCGGGGACCTCAATGAGCAGTTCTTC. The whole variable domain, filled in from reference TRBV11-2 and TRBJ2-1, reads EAGVAQSPRYKIIEKRQSVAFWCNPISGHATLYWYQQILGQGPKLLIQFQNNGVVDDSQLPKDRFSAERLKGVDSTLKIQPAKLEDSAVYLCASSLPSGDLNEQFFGPGTRLTVL.

This chain links TRBV6-2 or TRBV6-3 with TRBJ2-7, with a tentative D call TRBD1 (6 bases). CDR1 and CDR2 (germline): MNHEY, SVGEGT. V dropped 4 bases and J dropped 1 base, with 20 bases sitting between them. This CDR3 is 17 amino acids long. This CDR3 reads CASSSTPDSIFSYEQYF. CDR3 coding DNA: TGTGCCAGCAGTTCTACTCCGGACAGTATATTTTCCTACGAGCAGTACTTC.

The CDR3 DNA sequence: TGCGCCAGCAGCCAAGAACCGCTGGGAGGGGGGGCAGATACGCAGTATTTT. Translation: CASSQEPLGGGADTQYF. This rearrangement joins TRBV4-1 to TRBJ2-3, with D tentatively TRBD2 (7 bases). The germline gives CDR1 MGHRA, CDR2 YSYEKL. This CDR3 contains 17 residues. V was trimmed by 0 bases and J by 4 bases, leaving 17 bases between them.

J is TRBJ1-1 and V is TRBV21-1; the D call of TRBD1 is as the table states it, not checked on the DNA. TRBV21-1 is a known pseudogene. The CDR3 totals 16 residues. Here the CDR3 reads CASSKRVVVQGTEAFF. The CDR3 nucleotides are TGTGCCAGCAGCAAAAGGGTAGTGGTTCAGGGCACTGAAGCTTTCTTT.

CDR3 region: CASSGIGQGVGDTQYF. The DNA of the CDR3 is TGCGCCAGCAGCGGTATAGGACAGGGAGTAGGAGATACGCAGTATTTT. V is TRBV4-1 and J is TRBJ2-3; 8 bases match TRBD1. Germline CDR1 is MGHRA and CDR2 is YSYEKL. V lost 5 bases, J lost 5 bases, and 12 bases stayed unmatched. CDR3 length: 16 amino acids.

The rearrangement joins TRBV6-4 to TRBJ2-3; TRBD2 agrees at 8 bases. Losses at the gene ends were 2 bases for V and 2 bases for J; bases not matched to a gene: 6. Germline V gene sequence: CDR1 MRHNA, CDR2 SNTAGT. The length of the CDR3 is 16 residues. This CDR3 is CASSDEAGGPTDTQYF. The CDR3 region has the DNA TGTGCCAGCAGTGACGAGGCGGGGGGCCCCACAGATACGCAGTATTTT.

The chain carries TRBV5-1 and TRBJ2-5, with 8 bases identical to TRBD2. Germline V gene lookup returns CDR1 SGHRS and CDR2 YFSETQ. The CDR3 is 12 residues long. V was clipped by 8 bases and J by 3 bases; unmatched bases: 3. CDR3 protein: CASRAGEETQYF. The CDR3 DNA reads TGCGCCAGTCGAGCGGGGGAAGAGACCCAGTACTTC.

The V gene is TRBV6-6, the J gene TRBJ2-2; D may be TRBD1 (5 bases). This CDR3 has 16 amino acids. Germline V CDR1 and CDR2: MNHNY, SVGAGI (reference sequence). V was shortened by 8 bases and J by 5 bases, with 21 bases between the two germline ends. The CDR3 DNA sequence: TGTGCCAGCTCAACGGGTTCCAGGGCGGTTACCGGGGAGCTGTTTTTT. Translated, it gives CASSTGSRAVTGELFF.

The gene calls are TRBV5-6 and TRBJ1-5, with 8 nucleotides matching TRBD1. V gave up 1 base and J gave up 3 bases; unmatched junction bases: 12. The CDR3 runs to 18 residues. The germline V gene has CDR1 SGHDT and CDR2 YYEEEE. The CDR3 region has the DNA TGTGCCAGCAGCTTGTGGGTAATCGGGGACAGGTCCAATCAGCCCCAGCATTTT. Amino acids: CASSLWVIGDRSNQPQHF.

The chain uses TRBV6-6 and TRBJ2-7, with D uncertain. The ends were cut back, 2 bases at V and 5 bases at J, with 7 bases in the middle. The CDR3 loop spans 12 amino acids. Germline V gene sequence: CDR1 MNHNY, CDR2 SVGAGI (reference sequence). This chain's CDR3 is CASSYRVDEQYF. CDR3 bases: TGTGCCAGCAGTTACAGGGTCGACGAGCAGTACTTC.

The V gene is TRBV28, the J gene TRBJ1-1; 9 bases align to TRBD1. CDR1 and CDR2 (germline): MDHEN, SYDVKM. The CDR3 contains 15 residues. V shed 2 bases and J 8 bases; nucleotides not matched to a gene: 9. The CDR3 DNA sequence: TGTGCCAGCAGTTTAATGGGCACAGGGGGCAAGGAAGCTTTCTTT. Protein sequence: CASSLMGTGGKEAFF.

This chain joins TRBV28 and TRBJ2-3; D not certain. V was clipped by 5 bases and J by 4 bases, with 7 bases between them. Germline assignment: CDR1 MDHEN and CDR2 SYDVKM. There are 12 residues in the CDR3. DNA for the CDR3: TGTGCCAGCAGTCTACCGGCAGATACGCAGTATTTT. This sequence encodes CASSLPADTQYF.

The rearrangement uses TRBV6-1 and TRBJ1-6, with no clear D. The germline V and J ends were trimmed by 2 bases and 7 bases, with 15 bases remaining between them. Per germline, CDR1 MNHNS and CDR2 SASEGT. The CDR3 length is 16 residues. CDR3: CASSEREGISNSPLHF. CDR3 in DNA: TGTGCCAGCAGTGAAAGGGAGGGCATCTCGAATTCACCCCTCCACTTT.

The chain has TRBV7-6 and TRBJ2-3; D may be TRBD1 (6 bases). Between the trimmed V and J ends, which lost 7 bases and 0 bases, there was a span of 17 bases. The CDR3 sequence is 16 residues long. Germline CDR1 SGHVS, CDR2 FNYEAQ. The CDR3 sequence is CASKMGAGMSTDTQYF. The DNA of the CDR3 is TGTGCCAGCAAGATGGGGGCAGGGATGAGCACAGATACGCAGTATTTT. The entire variable domain, with the rest obtained from reference TRBV7-6 and TRBJ2-3, is as follows: GAGVSQSPRYKVTKRGQDVALRCDPISGHVSLYWYRQALGQGPEFLTYFNYEAQQDKSGLPNDRFSAERPEGSISTLTIQRTEQRDSAMYRCASKMGAGMSTDTQYFGPGTRLTVL.

The DNA for the CDR3 is TGTGCCAGCAGCCATGGGTTGAACACTGAAGCTTTCTTT. Translated, it gives CASSHGLNTEAFF. V usage is TRBV14 and J usage is TRBJ1-1; D unclear. The germline V and J ends were trimmed by 3 bases and 0 bases, with 5 bases remaining between them. This CDR3 contains 13 residues. CDR1 SGHDN and CDR2 FVKESK come from the germline V gene.

The chain recombines TRBV2 with TRBJ2-5, with 12 bases fitting TRBD2. This CDR3 spans 16 amino acids. V lost 1 base to trimming and J lost 2 bases; unmatched junction nucleotides: 2. In germline, CDR1 is SNHLY, CDR2 FYNNEI. The CDR3: CASSEDLAGGQETQYF. The CDR3 DNA reads as TGTGCCAGCAGTGAAGACCTAGCGGGGGGGCAAGAGACCCAGTACTTC.

J is TRBJ2-3 and V is TRBV9; 13 bases agree with TRBD2. Trimming at V came to 0 bases and at J to 0 bases, leaving 7 bases not matched to a gene. Germline V gene data show CDR1 as SGDLS and CDR2 as YYNGEE. This CDR3 spans 19 amino acids. The CDR3 protein is CASSVGGGLAGVSTDTQYF. DNA of the CDR3: TGTGCCAGCAGCGTAGGCGGAGGACTAGCGGGGGTCAGCACAGATACGCAGTATTTT.

This chain joins TRBV2 and TRBJ2-7; 9 bases map to TRBD1. Germline assignment: CDR1 SNHLY and CDR2 FYNNEI. J lost 7 bases, V lost 6 bases, and 19 bases had no gene match. This CDR3 contains 17 residues. CDR3 in amino acids: CASRAGTGSLYYVEQYF. Written as DNA, the CDR3 is TGTGCCAGCAGGGCCGGGACAGGGAGTCTGTACTACGTAGAGCAGTACTTC.

This chain joins TRBV4-2 and TRBJ2-7; 10 nucleotides match TRBD2. The CDR3 is 16 amino acids. J was trimmed by 0 bases and V by 1 base; bases with no gene match: 3. Germline lookup yields CDR1 LGHNA and CDR2 YNFKEQ. CDR3 region: CASSQGIAGGSYEQYF. The CDR3 DNA reads as TGTGCCAGCAGCCAAGGTATAGCGGGGGGCTCCTACGAGCAGTACTTC.

This chain's CDR3 is CASSQVLGGGQPQHF. CDR3 nucleotides: TGCGCCAGCAGCCAAGTTTTGGGGGGCGGTCAGCCCCAGCATTTT. V usage is TRBV4-3 and J usage is TRBJ1-5; D may be TRBD1 (6 bases). The CDR3 extends over 15 amino acids. Germline V gene data show CDR1 as LGHNA and CDR2 as YSLEER. The V end was cut by 1 base, the J end by 6 bases, with 13 bases between.

The chain is built from TRBV27 and TRBJ1-2; 8 nucleotides align to TRBD1. The CDR3 has 14 residues. Germline V gene lookup returns CDR1 MNHEY and CDR2 SMNVEV (reference sequence). J lost 5 bases, V lost 8 bases, and 10 bases had no gene match. CDR3 DNA: TGTGCCAGCGCTGTCAGGGGGCCTGGGTATGGCTACACCTTC. This codes for CASAVRGPGYGYTF.

The rearrangement links TRBV11-3 to TRBJ2-1, with 13 bases aligning to TRBD2. V lost 5 bases and J lost 2; bases outside the gene matches: 3. The length of the CDR3 is 16 residues. Germline CDR1 reads SGHNT; CDR2 reads YENEEA. CDR3 DNA sequence: TGTGCCAGCAGCCGTACTAGCGGGGGGGCCTACAATGAGCAGTTCTTC. It translates to CASSRTSGGAYNEQFF.

The chain links TRBV4-3 to TRBJ2-5; D possibly corresponds to TRBD2 (7 bases). Trimming took 4 bases from V and 1 from J, leaving 16 bases between them. From germline, CDR1 is LGHNA and CDR2 YSLEER. This CDR3 contains 16 residues. The CDR3, as DNA: TGCGCCAGCAGCCTGGTCTTGGGGGGGCCCCAAGAGACCCAGTACTTC. Its protein product is CASSLVLGGPQETQYF.